This TCR beta chain was captured in a study of circulating and synovial CD4+ cells in juvenile arthritis. Clones were sequenced by immunoSEQ multiplex PCR, and TCRdb holds only the in-frame ones, with some missing. The data show about 14,000 clones, 80% to 85% seen once. With regard to this clone: Its antigen is unknown.

This CDR3 comprises 13 residues. CDR1 MNHEY and CDR2 SVGAGI come from the germline V gene. Trimming removed 5 bases from V and 8 bases from J; junction bases left unmatched: 8. Study-level results: CPL and bulk CD4 samples differed at least tenfold in T cell genomes. Traditional Vbeta family usage analysis missed the pathogenic-like versus bulk difference. Bulk blood CD4 repertoires were more diverse than these. Circulating pathogenic-like lymphocytes shared a substantially higher fraction of CDR3 sequences with synovium than bulk blood.

V usage is TRBV6-5 and J usage is TRBJ1-2, with TRBD1 matching over 7 bases. Sequencing was carried out using CD4+ T cells from synovial fluid. This TCR was recovered from a human patient with juvenile idiopathic arthritis. Some clones in this sample may be carry-over from other donors' samples. The DNA for the CDR3 is TGTGCCAGCAGTCCAAGGGACAGAACAGGCTACACCTTC. It encodes CASSPRDRTGYTF.